The rows below give T cell receptor beta chains drawn from one sample of a study of cytomegalovirus exposure and HLA in healthy donors. Some clones are missing from TCRdb's copy, which holds only in-frame ones; the method was immunoSEQ multiplex PCR. The table has 95,000 to 100,000 clones, roughly three quarters seen once; the top ten hold approximately 8%. Specimen: PBMCs. These receptors all come from a female donor in good health and CMV-seronegative. Each CDR3 is given with its conserved first and last residue. The D gene is left open where the match is weak. The listing skips clone size in some rows; elsewhere it reads once, few, many or a size class.

abundance	v_gene	d_gene	j_gene	CDR3aa	CDR3nt
.	TRBV7-2	.	TRBJ2-7	CASSGRTGTYEQYF	TGTGCCAGCAGCGGACGAACGGGGACCTACGAGCAGTACTTC
.	TRBV19	TRBD2	TRBJ2-4	CASQTSGISKNIQYF	TGTGCCAGCCAGACTAGCGGGATCTCTAAAAACATTCAGTACTTC
.	TRBV30	.	TRBJ1-1	CAWSRPGLTEAFF	TGTGCCTGGAGTCGACCGGGACTCACTGAAGCTTTCTTT
.	TRBV6-5	.	TRBJ1-1	CASSWQSNTEAFF	TGTGCCAGCAGTTGGCAAAGTAACACTGAAGCTTTCTTT
.	TRBV7-2	.	TRBJ1-4	CASSLSVGRGLNEKLFF	TGTGCCAGCAGCTTATCAGTGGGGAGAGGCCTTAATGAAAAACTGTTTTTT
.	TRBV27	.	TRBJ1-1	CASSYRVDTEAFF	TGTGCCAGCAGCTATCGCGTTGACACTGAAGCTTTCTTT
.	TRBV9	.	TRBJ1-3	CASSSPPGNTIYF	TGTGCCAGCAGCTCTCCCCCCGGAAACACCATATATTTT
.	TRBV6-1	TRBD2	TRBJ2-1	CASSVGTSGAYNEQFF	TGTGCCAGCAGTGTAGGGACTAGCGGGGCCTACAATGAGCAGTTCTTC
.	TRBV6-5	.	TRBJ2-1	CASSRDSLSYNEQFF	TGTGCCAGCAGTAGGGACTCCCTATCCTACAATGAGCAGTTCTTC
few	TRBV6-1	.	TRBJ1-4	CASSLRGEKLFF	TGTGCCAGCAGCCTCCGGGGGGAAAAACTGTTTTTT
.	TRBV4-1	.	TRBJ1-1	CASSPLRYTEAFF	TGCGCCAGCAGCCCCCTGCGGTACACTGAAGCTTTCTTT